The 10 T cell receptor beta chains below were found in one sample sequenced in a study of response to subunit inactivated influenza vaccine. MiXCR was run by TCRdb on the RT-PCR reads, yielding one entry per CDR3 protein. This table holds about 700,000 distinct CDR3 sequences, approximately 14% found once. The input for sequencing was PBMCs from blood, taken less than 15 days before vaccination. The source is a man over 45 who received an inactivated influenza vaccine.

This clonotype was counted between two and nine times. The chain employs TRBV25-1 and TRBJ1-1; perhaps TRBD1 as D (5 bases). Germline assignment: CDR1 MGHDK and CDR2 SYGVNS. V was shortened by 6 bases and J by 0 bases, with 11 bases between the two germline ends. There are 14 residues in the CDR3. The CDR3: CASRETAMNTEAFF. CDR3 in DNA: TGTGCCAGCAGAGAGACAGCGATGAACACTGAAGCTTTCTTT.

This clonotype was observed a few times. V and J are TRBV27 and TRBJ2-7; D not certain. Germline lookup yields CDR1 MNHEY and CDR2 SMNVEV (reference sequence). The CDR3 loop spans 14 amino acids. The germline V and J ends were trimmed by 0 bases and 3 bases, with 9 bases remaining between them. CDR3 bases: TGTGCCAGCAGTTTATCTAAGGACGGCTACGAGCAGTACTTC. Amino acid sequence: CASSLSKDGYEQYF.

A few counts support this clonotype. The chain couples TRBV29-1 to TRBJ2-3; 8 bases align to TRBD2. The CDR3 consists of 13 residues. Germline CDR1 reads SQVTM; CDR2 reads ANQGSEA. The V segment lost 3 bases and the J segment 3 bases; nucleotides outside the gene matches: 2. The CDR3 loop is CSVEPGGTDTQYF. CDR3 nucleotides: TGCAGCGTTGAGCCGGGGGGGACAGATACGCAGTATTTT.

This clonotype was counted between two and nine times. V and J are TRBV5-1 and TRBJ1-1; D may be TRBD1 (5 bases). The CDR3 is 14 amino acids. V lost 0 bases and J 4 bases, leaving 10 bases between the germline ends. CDR1 and CDR2 (germline): SGHRS, YFSETQ. The CDR3 DNA reads as TGCGCCAGCAGCTTGGGGGGGATGGGCACTGAAGCTTTCTTT. It translates to CASSLGGMGTEAFF.

This clonotype was detected many times. This chain's CDR3 is CASRTDAPGELFF. The CDR3 DNA is TGTGCCAGCAGAACCGACGCTCCCGGGGAGCTGTTTTTT. The chain employs TRBV12-3 or TRBV12-4 and TRBJ2-2; no clear D gene. The length of the CDR3 is 13 residues. Trimming took off 6 bases at V and 6 bases at J, with 11 bases between the two ends.

The rearrangement links TRBV20-1 to TRBJ2-2; D uncertain. Germline CDR1 reads DFQATT; CDR2 reads SNEGSKA (reference sequence). The V and J ends lost 1 base and 0 bases respectively, with 6 bases between them. This CDR3 region has 14 residues. The CDR3 here is CSARVNPNTGELFF. As DNA, the CDR3 is TGCAGTGCTAGAGTTAATCCGAACACCGGGGAGCTGTTTTTT.

The rearrangement joins TRBV20-1 to TRBJ2-3; D is unclear. V was cut by 5 bases and J by 1 base, with 13 bases left in between. From germline, CDR1 is DFQATT and CDR2 SNEGSKA (reference sequence). The CDR3 covers 14 residues. The CDR3 nucleotides read TGCAGTGCTTTTCAGGTTGTAGGCACAGATACGCAGTATTTT. Its translation: CSAFQVVGTDTQYF.

The chain is built from TRBV20-1 and TRBJ2-7, with TRBD1 identical over 8 bases. This CDR3 has 14 residues. Losses at the gene ends were 0 bases for V and 2 bases for J; bases not matched to a gene: 3. Germline CDR1 is DFQATT and CDR2 is SNEGSKA (reference sequence). CDR3 protein: CSARDGQGPYEQYF. As DNA, the CDR3 is TGCAGTGCTAGAGATGGACAGGGACCCTACGAGCAGTACTTC.

This clonotype has a count of ten or more. The chain uses TRBV4-3 and TRBJ2-1; a weak D match, TRBD1 (5 bases). The germline V and J ends were trimmed by 0 bases and 8 bases, with 17 bases remaining between them. Germline assignment: CDR1 LGHNA and CDR2 YSLEER. The CDR3 length is 16 residues. The CDR3 protein is CASSQESAAGLDEQFF. CDR3 DNA sequence: TGCGCCAGCAGCCAAGAAAGCGCGGCAGGGTTGGATGAGCAGTTCTTC.

This clonotype was counted between two and nine times. The chain uses TRBV14 and TRBJ2-7; TRBD1 might be the D (6 bases). Germline V gene lookup returns CDR1 SGHDN and CDR2 FVKESK. The CDR3 has 15 amino acids. With 4 bases removed from V and 1 base from J, the gap between germline ends came to 14 bases. The CDR3 is CASSLFGQGSYEQYF. Here the CDR3 DNA reads TGTGCCAGCAGCCTTTTCGGCCAGGGGTCCTACGAGCAGTACTTC.